This T cell receptor beta chain was identified during a study of Tregs in tolerant kidney transplant recipients. Findings and caveats of the study: Activated donor B cell expansion appeared to reveal the most relevant donor-specific TCRbeta repertoire. This study did not directly address biological reproducibility. The small number of patients limits these findings pending further validation.

CDR3 length: 17 residues. V lost 5 bases and J lost 1, with 18 bases in between. The germline gives CDR1 SGHVS, CDR2 FQNEAQ. Unstimulated regulatory T cells (CD4+CD25+CD127-), CD4+CD25- non-regulatory cells, CD4 and CD8 cells were FACS-sorted from thawed PBMCs. Some clones are missing from TCRdb's copy, which holds only in-frame ones; the method was immunoSEQ multiplex PCR. Found here are roughly 50,000 clones; the top ten clones hold roughly 0.8%. As to this clone: Its antigen is currently unknown. The read finishes 3 residues shy of the CDR3 end, and the germline J gene is used to complete it.

The sample was CD4+ T cells from blood, taken before the transplant. This chain joins TRBV7-8 and TRBJ2-4; TRBD2 might be the D (6 bases). This TCR was sampled from a human donor who received a combined kidney and bone marrow transplant. CDR3 protein: CASSPDPSSGAKNIQYF. CDR3 bases read: TGTGCCAGCAGCCCAGACCCGTCGAGCGGGGCCAAAAACATT.